The clone carrying this T cell receptor beta chain was counted many times. The antigen is not known. The source of the sample is a study of neurological immune-mediated disorders. Study information: The multiple sclerosis group of around 34 included around 30 relapsing-remitting and 3 secondary progressive patients.

General study results and limits: The study found the most TCR clonal expansion in HTLV-1-associated myelopathy and the least in multiple sclerosis, below healthy controls.

Germline assignment: CDR1 ENHRY and CDR2 SYGVKD. The CDR3 consists of 13 residues. The trim removed 6 bases at V and 3 bases at J, leaving 3 bases unmatched. Over 160 million TCR-beta sequences from 15-18 subjects were obtained in each sequencing run. TCRdb passed the 5' RACE reads through MiXCR, listing each CDR3 protein once. The data contain some 33,000 distinct CDR3 sequences, approximately 1.5% of them singletons. Source material: PBMCs. The chain links TRBV10-3 to TRBJ2-5; 8 bases agree with TRBD1. The sequence was obtained from a woman in her twenties or thirties with multiple sclerosis. The CDR3 spells CAIRQQGEETQYF. CDR3 coding DNA: TGTGCCATCAGACAACAGGGGGAAGAGACCCAGTACTTC.